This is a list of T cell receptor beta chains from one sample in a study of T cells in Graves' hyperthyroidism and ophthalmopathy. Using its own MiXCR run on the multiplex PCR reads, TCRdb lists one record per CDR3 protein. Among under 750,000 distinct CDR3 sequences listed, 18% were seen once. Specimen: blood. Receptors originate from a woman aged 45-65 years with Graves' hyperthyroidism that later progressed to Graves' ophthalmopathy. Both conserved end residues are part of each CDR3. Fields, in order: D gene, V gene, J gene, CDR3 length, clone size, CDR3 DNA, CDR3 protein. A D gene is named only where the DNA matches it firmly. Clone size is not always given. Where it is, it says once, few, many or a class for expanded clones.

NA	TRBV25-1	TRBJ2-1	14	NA	TGTGCCAGCTCTCGGGTTGGGACTCGGAATGAGCAGTTCTTC	CASSRVGTRNEQFF
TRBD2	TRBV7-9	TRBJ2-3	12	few	TGTGCCAGCTGTTTAGCGGGGGGCCCGCAGTATTTT	CASCLAGGPQYF
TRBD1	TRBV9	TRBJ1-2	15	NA	TGTGCCAGCAGCGTAGTTGGGACAGGGCTTGAGGGCTACACCTTC	CASSVVGTGLEGYTF
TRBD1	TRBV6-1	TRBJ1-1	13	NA	TGTGCCAGCAGTGACCAGAGGACAGGGAGGGCTTTCTTT	CASSDQRTGRAFF
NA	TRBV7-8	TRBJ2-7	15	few	TGTGCCAGCAGCCGGCGAGCGGTATTGGCCTACGAGCAGTACTTC	CASSRRAVLAYEQYF
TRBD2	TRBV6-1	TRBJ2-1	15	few	TGTGCCAGCAGCCAGATAGCGGGGGGGTACAATGAGCAGTTCTTC	CASSQIAGGYNEQFF
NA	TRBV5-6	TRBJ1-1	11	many	TGTGCCAGCAGCTTGGGCCCCGACGCTTTCTTT	CASSLGPDAFF
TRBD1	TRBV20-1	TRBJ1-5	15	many	TGCAGTGCTACCAGGACAGGGGGTGGCAATCAGCCCCAGCATTTT	CSATRTGGGNQPQHF
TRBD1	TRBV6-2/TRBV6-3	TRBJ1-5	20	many	TGTGCCAGCAGAGTCGAAATGGGGACAGGGGCCTTTTATAGCAATCAGCCCCAGCATTTT	CASRVEMGTGAFYSNQPQHF
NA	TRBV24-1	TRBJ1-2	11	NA	TGTGCCACCAGTGATCCCCATGGCTACACCTTC	CATSDPHGYTF
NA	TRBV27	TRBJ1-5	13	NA	TGTGCCAGCAGTCATAGTCCAAATCAGCCCCAGCATTTT	CASSHSPNQPQHF
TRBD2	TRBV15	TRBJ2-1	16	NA	TGTGCCACCAGCCGGGGGACTAGCGGGGGGAGGGATGAGCAGTTCTTC	CATSRGTSGGRDEQFF
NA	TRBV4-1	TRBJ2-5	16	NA	TGCGCCAGCAGCCAAGACCCGGTCAGGGCGGACGAGACCCAGTACTTC	CASSQDPVRADETQYF
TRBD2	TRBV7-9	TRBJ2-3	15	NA	TGTGCCAGCAGCCCCGGACTAGCGGCTGTAGATACGCAGTATTTT	CASSPGLAAVDTQYF
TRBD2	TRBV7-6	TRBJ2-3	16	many	TGTGCCAGCAGCCCTCTAACGGGGGGGCCCCCAGATACGCAGTATTTT	CASSPLTGGPPDTQYF
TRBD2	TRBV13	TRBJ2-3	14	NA	TGTGCCAGCCAACGACTAGCAAGCACAGATACGCAGTATTTT	CASQRLASTDTQYF
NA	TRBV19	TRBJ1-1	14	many	TGTGCCAGTACCTTGGACGGGGGGCACACTGAAGCTTTCTTT	CASTLDGGHTEAFF
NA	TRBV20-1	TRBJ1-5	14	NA	TGCAGTGCAACGGGAGCCCTGTGGGGGCAGCCCCAGCATTTT	CSATGALWGQPQHF
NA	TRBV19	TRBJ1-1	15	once	TGTGCCAGTGGTATATCTGGCAGAAGGAACACTGAAGCTTTCTTT	CASGISGRRNTEAFF
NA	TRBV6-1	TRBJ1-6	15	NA	TGTGCCAGCAGCCCAGGGGTCACCTATAATTCACCCCTCCACTTT	CASSPGVTYNSPLHF
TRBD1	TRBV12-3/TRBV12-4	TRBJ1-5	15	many	TGTGCCAGCAGTTTACCCGGGACAGAGAATCAGCCCCAGCATTTT	CASSLPGTENQPQHF
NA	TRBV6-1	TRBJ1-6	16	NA	TGTGCCAGCAGATCCGACACAGGGTCCCCCTATTCACCCCTCCACTTT	CASRSDTGSPYSPLHF
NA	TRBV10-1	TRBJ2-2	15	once	TGCGCCAGACGGGCGGGATATCGTAACACCGGGGAGCTGTTTTTT	CARRAGYRNTGELFF
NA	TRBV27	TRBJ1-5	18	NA	TGTGCCAGCAGTTTCGGGTTTAGAGGGGCGGATGGCAATCAGCCCCAGCATTTT	CASSFGFRGADGNQPQHF
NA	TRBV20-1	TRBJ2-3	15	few	TGCAGTGCTAGCCCTGGGACAATCGGCACAGATACGCAGTATTTT	CSASPGTIGTDTQYF
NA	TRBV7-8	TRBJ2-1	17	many	TGTGCCAGCAGCTTACCAAAAGTGGGGGGAACCTACAATGAGCAGTTCTTC	CASSLPKVGGTYNEQFF
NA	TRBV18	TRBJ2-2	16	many	TGTGCCAGCTCACCAAGCAGTCAGGACAACACCGGGGAGCTGTTTTTT	CASSPSSQDNTGELFF
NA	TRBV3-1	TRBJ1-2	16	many	TGTGCCAGCAGCCAAGATTGGGCCGGTAAATTCTATGGCTACACCTTC	CASSQDWAGKFYGYTF
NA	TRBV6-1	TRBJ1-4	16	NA	TGTGCCAGCAGTGTCGCCACTACAGGGCCGAATGAAAAACTGTTTTTT	CASSVATTGPNEKLFF
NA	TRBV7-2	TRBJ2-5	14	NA	TGTGCCAGCAGCTTAGGGCAGTCGCGAGGGACCCAGTACTTC	CASSLGQSRGTQYF
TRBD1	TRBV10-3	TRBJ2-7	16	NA	TGTGCCATCAGTGCCTCAGGGCAGGGGGCAAGCTACGAGCAGTACTTC	CAISASGQGASYEQYF
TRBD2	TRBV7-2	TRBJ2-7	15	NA	TGTGCCAGCAGAGAAACTAGCGGGAGCTCCTACGAGCAGTACTTC	CASRETSGSSYEQYF
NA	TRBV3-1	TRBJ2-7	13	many	TGTGCCAGCAGCCCCCCAGGTCCCTACGAGCAGTACTTC	CASSPPGPYEQYF
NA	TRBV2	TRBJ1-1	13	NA	TGTGCCAGCAGTGAAATAGCCAGAAGTGAAGCTTTCTTT	CASSEIARSEAFF
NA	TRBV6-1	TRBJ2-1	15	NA	TGTGCCAGCAGTCCTTGGGGACTCTCCTACAATGAGCAGTTCTTC	CASSPWGLSYNEQFF
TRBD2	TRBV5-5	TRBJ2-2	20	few	TGTGCCAGCAGCTTAGAGATTGGACTAGCGGGGGTAACGAACACCGGGGAGCTGTTTTTT	CASSLEIGLAGVTNTGELFF
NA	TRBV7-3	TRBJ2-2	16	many	TGTGCCAGCAGCTGGACGTCCGGGGGCCGGGCCGGGGAGCTGTTTTTT	CASSWTSGGRAGELFF
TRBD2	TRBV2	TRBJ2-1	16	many	TGTGCCAGCAGCGTTAGCGGGGGGGCCTCCTACAATGAGCAGTTCTTC	CASSVSGGASYNEQFF
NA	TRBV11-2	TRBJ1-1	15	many	TGTGCCAGCAGCTTAGAGCCCGCGGGGGCGACTGAAGCTTTCTTT	CASSLEPAGATEAFF
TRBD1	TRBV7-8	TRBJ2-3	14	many	TGTGCCAGCAGCTGGGGGACAGGGTTGGATACGCAGTATTTT	CASSWGTGLDTQYF
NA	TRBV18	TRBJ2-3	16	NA	TGTGCCAGCTCACTACGGACTGCCGTTGAGACAGATACGCAGTATTTT	CASSLRTAVETDTQYF
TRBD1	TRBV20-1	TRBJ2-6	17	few	TGCAGTGCTAGAGCGGGGACAGTTTACTCTGGGGCCAACGTCCTGACTTTC	CSARAGTVYSGANVLTF